This is a list of T cell receptor beta chains from one sample in a study of T-cell memory formation after mild COVID-19. MiXCR, run by TCRdb on the 5' RACE reads, gives a single entry per CDR3 protein. Among about 100,000 distinct CDR3 sequences listed, around 10% were seen once. The sequenced sample was PBMCs or a T cell subset sorted from them (not recorded which). Receptors originate from a man in his late teens or twenties who had mild COVID-19 (a few samples of this study predate the infection). Cell type and time point are not known. CDR3s include the opening cysteine and the closing phenylalanine or tryptophan. The D gene is left open where the match is weak. Some rows have no size entry. The others give once, few or many, or a class for an expanded clone.

>TRBJ2-5|TRBD1|TRBV7-2|NA
CASSPAPGTAQETQYF
TGTGCCAGCAGCCCAGCCCCCGGGACAGCTCAAGAGACCCAGTACTTC
>TRBJ2-5|NA|TRBV27|NA
CASRTGQAGETQYF
TGTGCCAGCAGGACGGGGCAAGCCGGGGAGACCCAGTACTTC
>TRBJ2-3|NA|TRBV4-1|NA
CASSQDIVGRTDTQYF
TGCGCCAGCAGCCAAGATATCGTCGGGCGGACAGATACGCAGTATTTT
>TRBJ2-1|NA|TRBV7-2|few
CASSLPGAYEQFF
TGTGCCAGCAGCTTACCGGGGGCGTATGAGCAGTTCTTC
>TRBJ2-1|NA|TRBV20-1|few
CSARWGNEQFF
TGCAGTGCTAGGTGGGGCAATGAGCAGTTCTTC
>TRBJ2-3|TRBD1|TRBV27|NA
CASRDGTGLTDTQYF
TGTGCCAGCCGAGACGGGACAGGGCTCACAGATACGCAGTATTTT
>TRBJ1-2|NA|TRBV20-1|few
CSARDMDRNYGYTF
TGCAGTGCTAGAGATATGGACAGAAACTATGGCTACACCTTC
>TRBJ1-2|TRBD1|TRBV27|few
CASSLSVQGANYGYTF
TGTGCCAGCAGTTTATCCGTCCAGGGGGCTAACTATGGCTACACCTTC
>TRBJ2-3|NA|TRBV29-1|many
CSVEFLGPDTQYF
TGCAGCGTTGAATTTCTGGGCCCAGATACGCAGTATTTT
>TRBJ1-5|NA|TRBV7-9|few
CASSFPDSRQPQHF
TGTGCCAGCAGCTTCCCGGACAGCCGTCAGCCCCAGCATTTT
>TRBJ2-7|NA|TRBV21-1|few
CASSLTGETYEQYF
TGTGCCAGCAGCCTCACAGGGGAAACGTACGAGCAGTACTTC
>TRBJ1-5|NA|TRBV4-1|NA
CASSRGTKVNQPQNF
TGCGCCAGCAGCCGCGGGACAAAGGTGAATCAGCCCCAGAATTTT
>TRBJ2-7|NA|TRBV20-1|few
CSARYEGREQYF
TGCAGTGCTAGATATGAGGGTCGAGAGCAGTACTTC
>TRBJ2-1|TRBD2|TRBV20-1|few
CSARDLLAGGPYNEQFF
TGCAGTGCTAGAGATCTCCTAGCGGGGGGGCCGTACAATGAGCAGTTCTTC
>TRBJ2-3|TRBD1|TRBV7-2|few
CASSSPRQGPSTDTQYF
TGTGCCAGCAGCTCACCAAGACAGGGTCCTAGCACAGATACGCAGTATTTT
>TRBJ1-1|NA|TRBV12-3/TRBV12-4|many
CASTDTHTEAFF
TGTGCCAGCACGGACACTCACACTGAAGCTTTCTTT
>TRBJ2-6|NA|TRBV6-5|few
CASSYGGRVGANVLTF
TGTGCCAGCAGTTATGGGGGCAGGGTCGGGGCCAACGTCCTGACTTTC
>TRBJ2-5|NA|TRBV10-2|NA
CARSPGLRETQYF
TGCGCCAGATCCCCCGGCCTCCGAGAGACCCAGTACTTC
>TRBJ1-5|NA|TRBV9|NA
CASSVDGYSNQPQHF
TGTGCCAGCAGCGTAGACGGGTACTCAAATCAGCCCCAGCATTTT
>TRBJ2-1|NA|TRBV12-3/TRBV12-4|NA
CASSFQSSYNEQFF
TGTGCCAGCAGTTTCCAGAGCTCCTACAATGAGCAGTTCTTC
>TRBJ1-1|TRBD1|TRBV6-2/TRBV6-3|NA
CASSYGPGYTGGNTEAFF
TGTGCCAGCAGTTACGGGCCGGGCTATACAGGGGGGAACACTGAAGCTTTCTTT
>TRBJ2-7|TRBD2|TRBV6-5|NA
CASSYSGTSGGAYDQYF
TGTGCCAGCAGTTACTCCGGGACTAGCGGGGGGGCTTACGATCAGTACTTC
>TRBJ2-7|NA|TRBV27|NA
CASSLSISLAYEQYF
TGTGCCAGCAGTTTATCGATTTCCCTAGCTTACGAGCAGTACTTC
>TRBJ1-4|NA|TRBV5-1|NA
CASSSGEATNEKLFF
TGCGCCAGCAGCTCAGGGGAAGCAACTAATGAAAAACTGTTTTTT
>TRBJ2-7|NA|TRBV20-1|few
CSALEQVVTYEQYF
TGCAGTGCCCTCGAACAGGTAGTAACCTACGAGCAGTACTTC
>TRBJ1-6|TRBD1|TRBV12-3/TRBV12-4|NA
CASSLRDRADSPLHF
TGTGCCAGCAGTTTAAGGGACAGGGCCGACTCACCCCTCCACTTT
>TRBJ2-7|NA|TRBV27|few
CASSLFSRGRVYEQYF
TGTGCCAGCAGTTTATTCAGTCGGGGTAGAGTATACGAGCAGTACTTC
>TRBJ1-1|NA|TRBV9|NA
CASTTGQSIDTEAFF
TGTGCCAGCACAACAGGTCAGTCAATCGACACTGAAGCTTTCTTT
>TRBJ2-1|NA|TRBV11-2|few
CASSFVREQFF
TGTGCCAGCAGCTTTGTTAGAGAGCAGTTCTTC
>TRBJ1-2|NA|TRBV28|few
CASSFYFQSGVFGYTF
TGTGCCAGCAGTTTCTATTTTCAGTCAGGGGTGTTTGGCTACACCTTC
>TRBJ2-2|TRBD2|TRBV15|NA
CATSASEGTRTGELFF
TGTGCCACCAGCGCATCAGAAGGGACTAGGACCGGGGAGCTGTTTTTT
>TRBJ1-2|NA|TRBV6-6|few
CASSYSAGKEGYTF
TGTGCCAGCAGTTACTCGGCGGGGAAAGAGGGCTACACCTTC
>TRBJ2-7|TRBD1|TRBV29-1|few
CSVMGSRDRAYEQYF
TGCAGCGTTATGGGATCCCGGGACAGAGCCTACGAGCAGTACTTC
>TRBJ1-1|NA|TRBV6-5|few
CASSHSRGLSTEAFF
TGTGCCAGCAGTCACTCCCGAGGTCTGAGTACTGAAGCTTTCTTT
>TRBJ2-5|TRBD2|TRBV29-1|few
CSVEMGGIETQYF
TGCAGCGTTGAGATGGGAGGGATAGAGACCCAGTACTTC
>TRBJ2-2|NA|TRBV7-8|few
CASSLESAGELFF
TGTGCCAGCAGCTTAGAGTCGGCCGGGGAGCTGTTTTTT
>TRBJ1-6|NA|TRBV5-4|NA
CASSNSFSESSYNSPLHF
TGTGCCAGCAGCAATTCCTTTTCAGAGAGCTCCTATAATTCACCCCTCCACTTT
>TRBJ2-5|NA|TRBV7-2|many
CASSQVGQETQYF
TGTGCCAGCAGCCAAGTAGGGCAAGAGACCCAGTACTTC
>TRBJ2-7|TRBD2|TRBV4-1|NA
CASSQGLAGAPYEQYF
TGCGCCAGCAGCCAGGGACTAGCGGGGGCCCCCTACGAGCAGTACTTC
>TRBJ2-2|TRBD2|TRBV7-3|few
CASSLVGGLPMPGELFF
TGTGCCAGCAGCTTAGTGGGGGGACTACCAATGCCCGGGGAGCTGTTTTTT
>TRBJ2-6|NA|TRBV27|few
CASKTTGANVLTF
TGTGCCAGTAAGACTACTGGGGCCAACGTCCTGACTTTC
>TRBJ2-4|NA|TRBV6-5|few
CASRGRIGTAKNIQYF
TGTGCCAGCCGGGGCCGGATCGGGACAGCCAAAAACATTCAGTACTTC
>TRBJ2-7|NA|TRBV16|few
CASSQSIGQTTYEQYF
TGTGCCAGCAGCCAATCAATAGGGCAGACCACCTACGAGCAGTACTTC